This T cell receptor (beta chain) is drawn from a study of blood T cells in healthy people across ages. After removal of 3 bases from V and 4 bases from J, the junction contained 8 bases not matched to a gene. Germline values: CDR1 SGHTA, CDR2 FQGNSA. The length of the CDR3 is 15 residues. Next came a second PCR, run for roughly 6 to 11 cycles, which used a sample-barcoded 5' primer along with a J-beta primer mix. Via MiXCR, TCRdb re-called the 5' RACE reads, giving one row per CDR3 protein. In the table there are roughly 800,000 distinct CDR3 sequences, nearly 60% of which are singletons. Samples each had at least 6 micrograms of total RNA extracted.

V and J are TRBV7-2 and TRBJ2-5, with TRBD1 identical over 7 bases. Material: blood. The clonotype originates from a man aged 25-45 years in good health. The CDR3 is CASSFDRVMGETQYF. The CDR3 region has the DNA TGTGCCAGCAGCTTTGACAGGGTAATGGGAGAGACCCAGTACTTC.